The clone carrying this TCR beta chain was seen only once. These data come from a study of blood T cell repertoires in COVID-19. The protocol was immunoSEQ multiplex PCR, while the TCRdb copy is restricted to in-frame clones and leaves out a portion. The sample has about 250,000 clones; approximately 86% are singletons. Trimming cost V 7 bases and J 7 bases, with 16 bases left between them. The CDR3 extends over 13 amino acids. Germline loops: CDR1 MNHEY, CDR2 SVGAGI. This chain uses TRBV6-5 with TRBJ1-2; maybe TRBD1 (6 bases). The source of this sequence is an older woman who had recovered from COVID-19. The sequenced sample was peripheral blood. CDR3 nucleotides: TGTGCCAGCACTCCGCTCCGAGGGGGTGGCTACACCTTC. As protein: CASTPLRGGGYTF.